One and the same sample provided the 8 T cell receptor beta chains below, sequenced in a study of T cells in Graves' hyperthyroidism and ophthalmopathy. Amplified regions were TCR beta CDR3 sequences from RNA transcripts. HTBI primers were employed in a first-round RT-PCR of the TCR CDR3. MiXCR was run by TCRdb on the multiplex PCR reads, yielding one entry per CDR3 protein. The data show around 490,000 distinct CDR3 sequences, about 20% seen once. Sequenced material: blood. The receptors were sampled from a man aged 40-50 years with Graves' ophthalmopathy.

This sequence joins TRBV5-1 and TRBJ2-7; D gene ambiguous. With 0 bases removed from V and 8 bases from J, the gap between germline ends came to 18 bases. Germline loops: CDR1 SGHRS, CDR2 YFSETQ. The CDR3 spans 15 residues. The chain's CDR3 is CASSLARDRSTQQYF. CDR3 sequence (DNA): TGCGCCAGCAGCTTGGCGAGAGACCGATCTACGCAGCAGTACTTC.

J is TRBJ1-1 and V is TRBV3-1; TRBD1 might be the D (5 bases). CDR1 is LGHDT, CDR2 YNNKEL, per germline (reference sequence). Trimming removed 4 bases at V and 5 bases at J, with 14 bases between. CDR3 length: 14 amino acids. The CDR3 DNA reads as TGTGCCAGCAGCCGGCAGGGCGAAGGGACTGAAGCTTTCTTT. It is translated as CASSRQGEGTEAFF.

V is TRBV19 and J is TRBJ1-6; D may be TRBD1 (6 bases). Trimming took 2 bases from V and 5 from J, leaving 13 bases between them. CDR3 length equals 16 residues. Germline V gene sequence: CDR1 LNHDA, CDR2 SQIVND (reference sequence). This chain's CDR3 is CASSIPGQIHNSPLHF. Written as DNA, the CDR3 is TGTGCCAGTAGTATACCCGGACAGATTCATAATTCACCCCTCCACTTT.

This clonotype was detected once. The J gene is TRBJ1-3, the V gene TRBV20-1; D is unclear. V lost 1 base and J 0 bases, leaving 7 bases between the germline ends. Per the germline V gene, CDR1 is DFQATT and CDR2 is SNEGSKA (reference sequence). The CDR3 loop spans 14 amino acids. This CDR3 is CSARGVYSGNTIYF. The CDR3 coding sequence is TGCAGTGCTAGAGGGGTTTACTCTGGAAACACCATATATTTT.

This clonotype showed up just a few times. The CDR3 spells CASSLAGASEQYF. The CDR3 region has the DNA TGTGCCAGCAGTCTCGCGGGAGCTAGCGAGCAGTACTTC. J is TRBJ2-7 and V is TRBV6-1; 7 positions match TRBD2. The CDR3 length is 13 residues. Trimming removed 5 bases from V and 6 bases from J; junction bases left unmatched: 7. CDR1 MNHNS and CDR2 SASEGT come from the germline V gene.

This clonotype was seen many times. This chain joins TRBV30 and TRBJ2-2, with 7 bases lining up with TRBD1. Germline loops: CDR1 GTSNPN, CDR2 SVGIG (reference sequence). This CDR3 comprises 13 residues. Germline trimming cut 7 bases from V and 13 bases from J; bases unmatched to any gene: 15. The CDR3 reads CAYRGSDRGRLFF. The CDR3, as DNA: TGTGCCTACAGGGGTTCGGACCGAGGAAGGCTGTTTTTT.

This clonotype was found a few times. V and J are TRBV2 and TRBJ2-3; the D is unclear. Trimming left V 4 bases short and J 7 bases short, with 3 bases between. Germline V gene data show CDR1 as SNHLY and CDR2 as FYNNEI. The CDR3 is 10 residues long. This CDR3 is CASSVNTQYF. CDR3 DNA: TGTGCCAGCAGTGTAAATACGCAGTATTTT.

The V gene is TRBV20-1, the J gene TRBJ2-5; D assignment may be TRBD1 or TRBD2 (6 bases each). This CDR3 spans 14 amino acids. Trimming removed 2 bases from V and 7 bases from J, with 17 bases in between. Per germline, CDR1 DFQATT and CDR2 SNEGSKA (reference sequence). This chain's CDR3 is CSARLSGAGGTQYF. The CDR3 DNA follows: TGCAGTGCTAGACTTTCGGGGGCTGGTGGGACCCAGTACTTC.